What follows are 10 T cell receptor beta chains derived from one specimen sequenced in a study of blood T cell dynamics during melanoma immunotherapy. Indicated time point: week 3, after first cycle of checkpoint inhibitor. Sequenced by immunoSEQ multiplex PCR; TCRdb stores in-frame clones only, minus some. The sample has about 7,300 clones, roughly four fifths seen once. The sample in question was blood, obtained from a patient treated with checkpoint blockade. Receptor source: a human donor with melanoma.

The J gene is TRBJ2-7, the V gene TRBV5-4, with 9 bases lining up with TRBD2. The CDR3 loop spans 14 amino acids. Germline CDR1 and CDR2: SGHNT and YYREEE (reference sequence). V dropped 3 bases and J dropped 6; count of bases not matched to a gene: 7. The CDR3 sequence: CASSYAGGLPEQYF. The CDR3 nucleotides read TGTGCCAGCAGCTACGCGGGGGGGCTCCCCGAGCAGTACTTC.

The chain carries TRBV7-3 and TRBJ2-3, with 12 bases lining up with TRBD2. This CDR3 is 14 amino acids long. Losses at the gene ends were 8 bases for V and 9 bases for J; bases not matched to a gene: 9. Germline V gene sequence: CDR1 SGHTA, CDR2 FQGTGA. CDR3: CASSPSSGGETQYF. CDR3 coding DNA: TGTGCCAGCTCCCCTTCTAGCGGGGGGGAAACGCAGTATTTT. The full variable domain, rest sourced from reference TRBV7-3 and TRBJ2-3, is GAGVSQTPSNKVTEKGKYVELRCDPISGHTALYWYRQSLGQGPEFLIYFQGTGAADDSGLPNDRFFAVRPEGSVSTLKIQRTERGDSAVYLCASSPSSGGETQYFGPGTRLTVL.

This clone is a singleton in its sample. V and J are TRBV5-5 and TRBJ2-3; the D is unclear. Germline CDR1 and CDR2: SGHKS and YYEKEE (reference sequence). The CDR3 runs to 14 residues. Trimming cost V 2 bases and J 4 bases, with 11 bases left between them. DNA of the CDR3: TGTGCCAGCAGCTTCCATACGAAGGCAGATACGCAGTATTTT. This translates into CASSFHTKADTQYF.

This CDR3 is CASSLQGDPTIGYTF. CDR3 in DNA: TGTGCCAGCAGTCTACAGGGGGACCCTACTATTGGCTACACCTTC. The chain has TRBV27 and TRBJ1-2, with TRBD1 identical over 8 bases. This CDR3 is built from 15 residues. Germline-derived CDR1 and CDR2 are MNHEY and SMNVEV (reference sequence). V shed 5 bases and J 7 bases; nucleotides not matched to a gene: 12.

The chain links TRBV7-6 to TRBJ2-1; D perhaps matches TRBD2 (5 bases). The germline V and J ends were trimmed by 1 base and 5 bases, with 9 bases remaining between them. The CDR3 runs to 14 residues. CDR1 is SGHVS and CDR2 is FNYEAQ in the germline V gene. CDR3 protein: CASSLEPGNNEQFF. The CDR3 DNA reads TGTGCCAGCAGCTTAGAGCCGGGGAACAATGAGCAGTTCTTC.

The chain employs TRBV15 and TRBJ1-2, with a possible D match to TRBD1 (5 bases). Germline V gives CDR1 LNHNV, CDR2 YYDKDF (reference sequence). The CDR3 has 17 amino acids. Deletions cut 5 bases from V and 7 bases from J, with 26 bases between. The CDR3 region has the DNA TGTGCCACCAGCCGATACTCCTCATTGGACGGGGGACGTGGCTACACCTTC. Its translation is CATSRYSSLDGGRGYTF.

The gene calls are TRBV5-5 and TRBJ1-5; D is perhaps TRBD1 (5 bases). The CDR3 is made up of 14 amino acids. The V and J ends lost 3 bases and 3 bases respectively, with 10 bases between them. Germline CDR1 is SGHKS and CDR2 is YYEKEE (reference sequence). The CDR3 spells CASSSGADNQPQHF. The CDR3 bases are TGTGCCAGCAGCTCCGGGGCGGACAATCAGCCCCAGCATTTT.

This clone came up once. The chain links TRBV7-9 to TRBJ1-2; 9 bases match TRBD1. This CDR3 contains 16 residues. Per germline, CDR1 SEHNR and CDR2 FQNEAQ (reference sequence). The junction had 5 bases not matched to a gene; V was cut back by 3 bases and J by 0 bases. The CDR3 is CASSLGDREANYGYTF. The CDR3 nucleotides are TGTGCCAGCAGCTTGGGGGACAGGGAGGCTAACTATGGCTACACCTTC. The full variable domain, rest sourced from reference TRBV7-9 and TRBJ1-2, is DTGVSQNPRHKITKRGQNVTFRCDPISEHNRLYWYRQTLGQGPEFLTYFQNEAQLEKSRLLSDRFSAERPKGSFSTLEIQRTEQGDSAMYLCASSLGDREANYGYTFGSGTRLTVV.

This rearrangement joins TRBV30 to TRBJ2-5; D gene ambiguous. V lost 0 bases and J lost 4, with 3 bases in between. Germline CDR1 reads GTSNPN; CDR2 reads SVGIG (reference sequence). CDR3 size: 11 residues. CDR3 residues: CAWSVRETQYF. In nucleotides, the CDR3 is TGTGCCTGGAGTGTAAGAGAGACCCAGTACTTC.

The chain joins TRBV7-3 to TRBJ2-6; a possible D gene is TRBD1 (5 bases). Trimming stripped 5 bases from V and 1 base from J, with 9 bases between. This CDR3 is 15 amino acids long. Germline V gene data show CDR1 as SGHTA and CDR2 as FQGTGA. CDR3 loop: CASSPAGSGANVLTF. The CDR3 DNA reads TGTGCCAGCAGCCCCGCAGGGTCTGGGGCCAACGTCCTGACTTTC.